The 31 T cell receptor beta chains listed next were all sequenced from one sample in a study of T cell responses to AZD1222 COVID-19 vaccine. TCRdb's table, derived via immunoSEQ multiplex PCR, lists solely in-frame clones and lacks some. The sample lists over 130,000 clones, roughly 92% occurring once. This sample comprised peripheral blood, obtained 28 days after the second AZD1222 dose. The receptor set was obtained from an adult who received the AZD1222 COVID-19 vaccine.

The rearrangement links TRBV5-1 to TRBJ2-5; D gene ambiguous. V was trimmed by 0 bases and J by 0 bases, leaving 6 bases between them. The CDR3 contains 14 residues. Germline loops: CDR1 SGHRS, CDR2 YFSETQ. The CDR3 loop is CASSLGRNQETQYF. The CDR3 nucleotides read TGCGCCAGCAGCTTGGGACGCAACCAAGAGACCCAGTACTTC.

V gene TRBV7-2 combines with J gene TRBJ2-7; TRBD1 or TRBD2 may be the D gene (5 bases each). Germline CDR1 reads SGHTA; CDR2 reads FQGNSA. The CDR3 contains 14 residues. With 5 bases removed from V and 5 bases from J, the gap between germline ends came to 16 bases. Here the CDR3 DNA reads TGTGCCAGCAGCCGCAGGTGGGACGGCCACGAGCAGTACGTC. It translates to CASSRRWDGHEQYV.

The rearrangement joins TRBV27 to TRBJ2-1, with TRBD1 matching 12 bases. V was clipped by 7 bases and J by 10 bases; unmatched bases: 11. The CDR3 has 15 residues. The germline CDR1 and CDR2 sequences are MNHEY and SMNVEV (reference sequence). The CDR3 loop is CASTPSGQGAEEQFF. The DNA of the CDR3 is TGTGCCAGCACCCCCTCGGGACAGGGGGCGGAGGAGCAGTTCTTC.

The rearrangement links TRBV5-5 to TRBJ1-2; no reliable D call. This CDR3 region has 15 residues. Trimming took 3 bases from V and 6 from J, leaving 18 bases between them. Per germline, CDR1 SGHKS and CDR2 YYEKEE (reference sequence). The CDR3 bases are TGTGCCAGCAGCTCGGAGATCGGGCCTAGAGATGGCTACACCTTC. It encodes CASSSEIGPRDGYTF.

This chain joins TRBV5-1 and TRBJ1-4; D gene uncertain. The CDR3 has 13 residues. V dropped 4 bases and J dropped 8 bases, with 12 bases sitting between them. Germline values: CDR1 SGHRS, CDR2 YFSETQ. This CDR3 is CASSLMVGEKLFF. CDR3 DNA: TGCGCCAGCAGCCTTATGGTAGGAGAAAAACTGTTTTTT.

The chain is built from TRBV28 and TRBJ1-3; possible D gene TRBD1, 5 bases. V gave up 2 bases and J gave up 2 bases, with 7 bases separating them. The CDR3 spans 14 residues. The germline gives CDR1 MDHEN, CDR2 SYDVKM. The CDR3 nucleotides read TGTGCCAGCAGTTTAAGGGGAACTGGAAACACCATATATTTT. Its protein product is CASSLRGTGNTIYF.

The DNA for the CDR3 is TGTGCCAGCAGCTTAGGGACCCTCCCGAACACTGAAGCTTTCTTT. Translated: CASSLGTLPNTEAFF. The rearrangement joins TRBV7-2 to TRBJ1-1; D not resolved. The CDR3 extends over 15 amino acids. Trimming took off 1 base at V and 1 base at J, with 10 bases between the two ends. Germline V gives CDR1 SGHTA, CDR2 FQGNSA.

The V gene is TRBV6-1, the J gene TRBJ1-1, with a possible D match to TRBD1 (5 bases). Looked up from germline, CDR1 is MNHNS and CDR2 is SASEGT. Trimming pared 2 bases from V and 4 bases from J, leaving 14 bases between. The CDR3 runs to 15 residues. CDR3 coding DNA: TGTGCCAGCAGTGAATTCGGGGAGAGGGGCACTGAAGCTTTCTTT. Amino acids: CASSEFGERGTEAFF.

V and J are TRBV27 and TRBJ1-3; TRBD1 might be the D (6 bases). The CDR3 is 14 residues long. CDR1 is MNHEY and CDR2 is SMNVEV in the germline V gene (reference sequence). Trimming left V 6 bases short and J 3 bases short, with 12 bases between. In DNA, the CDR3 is TGTGCCAGCAGCCTGAGGGGGGGTGGAAACACCATATATTTT. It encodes CASSLRGGGNTIYF.

In DNA, the CDR3 is TGTGCCAGCAGCTCGTTTCTGGAACCCTATGGCTACACCTTC. It is translated as CASSSFLEPYGYTF. The chain joins TRBV7-2 to TRBJ1-2; D gene unclear. The CDR3 spans 14 residues. V lost 4 bases, J lost 4 bases, and 13 bases lay in between. Germline values: CDR1 SGHTA, CDR2 FQGNSA.

The CDR3 coding sequence is TGTGCCACCAGCAGCACAGGGGGCAACCCTTATGGCTACACCTTC. Translated: CATSSTGGNPYGYTF. The gene calls are TRBV15 and TRBJ1-2; TRBD1 agrees at 9 bases. V trimming: 3 bases; J trimming: 5 bases; junction bases outside the gene matches: 7. This CDR3 comprises 15 residues. Germline V CDR1 and CDR2: LNHNV, YYDKDF (reference sequence). Variable domain in full (rest from reference TRBV15 and TRBJ1-2): DAMVIQNPRYQVTQFGKPVTLSCSQTLNHNVMYWYQQKSSQAPKLLFHYYDKDFNNEADTPDNFQSRRPNTSFCFLDIRSPGLGDTAMYLCATSSTGGNPYGYTFGSGTRLTVV.

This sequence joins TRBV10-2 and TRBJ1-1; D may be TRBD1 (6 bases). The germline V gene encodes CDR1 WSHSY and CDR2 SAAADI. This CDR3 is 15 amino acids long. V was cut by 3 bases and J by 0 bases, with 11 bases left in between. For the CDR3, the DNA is TGCGCCAGCAGTGACTTACAGGGATTGAACACTGAAGCTTTCTTT. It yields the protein CASSDLQGLNTEAFF.

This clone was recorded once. The CDR3 DNA reads TGCGCCAGCAGGAAATACCGGGACAGGGGGAACACTGAAGCTTTCTTT. This codes for CASRKYRDRGNTEAFF. This rearrangement joins TRBV10-1 to TRBJ1-1; 10 bases align to TRBD1. The junction had 8 bases not matched to a gene; V was cut back by 6 bases and J by 1 base. CDR3 length: 16 residues. CDR1 WNHNN and CDR2 SYGVQD come from the germline V gene (reference sequence).

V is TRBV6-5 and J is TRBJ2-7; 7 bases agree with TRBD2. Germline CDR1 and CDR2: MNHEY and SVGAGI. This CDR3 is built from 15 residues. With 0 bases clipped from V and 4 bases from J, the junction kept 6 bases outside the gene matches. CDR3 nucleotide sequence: TGTGCCAGCAGTTACTCAGGAGCGGGATCATACGAGCAGTACTTC. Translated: CASSYSGAGSYEQYF.

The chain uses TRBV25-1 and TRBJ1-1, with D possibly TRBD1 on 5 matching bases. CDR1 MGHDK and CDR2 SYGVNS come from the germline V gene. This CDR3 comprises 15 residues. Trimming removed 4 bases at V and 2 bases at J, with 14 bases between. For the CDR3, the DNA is TGTGCCAGCAGTGTTGGTTTGACAGCTAACACTGAAGCTTTCTTT. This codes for CASSVGLTANTEAFF.

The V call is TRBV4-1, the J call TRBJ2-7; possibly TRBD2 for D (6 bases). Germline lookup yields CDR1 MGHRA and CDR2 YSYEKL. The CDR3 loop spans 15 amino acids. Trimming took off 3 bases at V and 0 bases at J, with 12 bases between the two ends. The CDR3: CASSQGRDSSYEQYV. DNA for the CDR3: TGCGCCAGCAGCCAGGGCCGGGACTCCTCCTACGAGCAGTACGTC.

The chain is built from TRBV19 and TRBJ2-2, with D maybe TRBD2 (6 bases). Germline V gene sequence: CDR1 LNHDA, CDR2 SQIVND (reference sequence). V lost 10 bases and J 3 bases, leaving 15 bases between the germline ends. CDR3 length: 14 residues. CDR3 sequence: CATRAGSYTGELFF. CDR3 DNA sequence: TGTGCCACCAGGGCCGGGAGTTACACCGGGGAGCTGTTTTTT.

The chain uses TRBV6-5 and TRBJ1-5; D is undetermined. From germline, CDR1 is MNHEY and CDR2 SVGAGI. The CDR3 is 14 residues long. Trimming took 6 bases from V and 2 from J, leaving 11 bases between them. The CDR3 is CASRSEGGNQPQHF. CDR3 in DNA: TGTGCCAGCAGGAGTGAGGGTGGCAATCAGCCCCAGCATTTT.

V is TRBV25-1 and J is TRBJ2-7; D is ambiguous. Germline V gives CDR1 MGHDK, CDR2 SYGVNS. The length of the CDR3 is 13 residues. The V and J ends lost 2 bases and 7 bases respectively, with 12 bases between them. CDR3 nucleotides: TGTGCCAGCAGTGAAAGTCGGGCCGGGGAGCAGTACTTC. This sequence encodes CASSESRAGEQYF.

The CDR3 DNA follows: TGTGCCAGCAGTCACGGGACAAGGGGACGCAATCAGCCCCAGCATTTT. This codes for CASSHGTRGRNQPQHF. This chain links TRBV6-6 with TRBJ1-5, with D tentatively TRBD1 (6 bases). The germline V and J ends were trimmed by 5 bases and 2 bases, with 16 bases remaining between them. The CDR3 sequence is 16 residues long. Germline values: CDR1 MNHNY, CDR2 SVGAGI (reference sequence).

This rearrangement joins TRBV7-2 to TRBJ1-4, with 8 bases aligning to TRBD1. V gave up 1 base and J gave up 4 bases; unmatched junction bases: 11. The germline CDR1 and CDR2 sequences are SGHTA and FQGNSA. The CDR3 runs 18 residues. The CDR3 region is CASSLGVDRGAGNEKLFF. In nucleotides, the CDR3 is TGTGCCAGCAGCTTAGGGGTCGACAGGGGCGCGGGTAATGAAAAACTGTTTTTT.

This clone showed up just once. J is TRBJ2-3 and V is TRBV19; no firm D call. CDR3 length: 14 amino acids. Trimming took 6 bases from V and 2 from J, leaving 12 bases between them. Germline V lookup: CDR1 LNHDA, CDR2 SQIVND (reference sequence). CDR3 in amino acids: CASRSPRHTDTQYF. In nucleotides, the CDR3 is TGTGCCAGTAGGTCTCCACGGCACACAGATACGCAGTATTTT.

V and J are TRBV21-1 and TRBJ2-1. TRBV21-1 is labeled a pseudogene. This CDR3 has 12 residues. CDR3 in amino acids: CASSKGRWEQFF. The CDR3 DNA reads TGTGCCAGCAGCAAGGGTAGATGGGAGCAGTTCTTC.

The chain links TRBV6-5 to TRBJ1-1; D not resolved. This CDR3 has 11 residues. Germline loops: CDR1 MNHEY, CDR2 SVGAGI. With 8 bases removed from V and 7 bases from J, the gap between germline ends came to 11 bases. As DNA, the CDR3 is TGTGCCAGCGGTCCCTTGATTGAAGCTTTCTTT. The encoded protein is CASGPLIEAFF.

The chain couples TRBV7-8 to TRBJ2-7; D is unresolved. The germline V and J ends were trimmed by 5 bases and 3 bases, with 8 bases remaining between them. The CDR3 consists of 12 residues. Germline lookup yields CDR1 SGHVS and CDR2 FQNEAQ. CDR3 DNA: TGTGCCAGCAGCGAGCAGAACTACGAGCAGTACTTC. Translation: CASSEQNYEQYF.

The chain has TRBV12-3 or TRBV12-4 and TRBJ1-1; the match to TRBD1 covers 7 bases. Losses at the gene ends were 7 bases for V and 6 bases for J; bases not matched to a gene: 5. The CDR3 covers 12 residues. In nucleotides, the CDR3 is TGTGCCAGCACCCTAACAGGGGCTGAAGCTTTCTTT. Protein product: CASTLTGAEAFF.

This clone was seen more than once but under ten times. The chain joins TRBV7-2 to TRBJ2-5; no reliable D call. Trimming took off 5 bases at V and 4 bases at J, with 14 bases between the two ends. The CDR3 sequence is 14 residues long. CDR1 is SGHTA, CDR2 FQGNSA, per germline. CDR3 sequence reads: CASSAQGGSETQYF. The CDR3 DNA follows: TGTGCCAGCAGCGCTCAAGGTGGCTCAGAGACCCAGTACTTC.

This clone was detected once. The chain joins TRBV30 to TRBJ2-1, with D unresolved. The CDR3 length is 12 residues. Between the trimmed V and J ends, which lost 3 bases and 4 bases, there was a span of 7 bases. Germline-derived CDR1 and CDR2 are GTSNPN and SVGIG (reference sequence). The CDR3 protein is CAWSPTYNEQFF. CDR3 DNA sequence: TGTGCCTGGAGCCCGACTTACAATGAGCAGTTCTTC.

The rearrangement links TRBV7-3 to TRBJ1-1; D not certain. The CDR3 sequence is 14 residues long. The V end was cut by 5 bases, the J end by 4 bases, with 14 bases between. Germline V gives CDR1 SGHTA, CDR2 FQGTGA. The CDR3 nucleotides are TGTGCCAGCAGCCCTGGCGGAGGTGGCACTGAAGCTTTCTTT. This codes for CASSPGGGGTEAFF. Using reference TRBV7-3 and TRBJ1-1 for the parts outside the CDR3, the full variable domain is GAGVSQTPSNKVTEKGKYVELRCDPISGHTALYWYRQSLGQGPEFLIYFQGTGAADDSGLPNDRFFAVRPEGSVSTLKIQRTERGDSAVYLCASSPGGGGTEAFFGQGTRLTVV.

The CDR3 loop is CASSWRDSLNYGYTF. Written as DNA, the CDR3 is TGTGCCAGCAGCTGGAGGGACAGCTTGAACTATGGCTACACCTTC. The chain is built from TRBV5-4 and TRBJ1-2, with 7 bases fitting TRBD1. With V trimmed by 3 bases and J by 2 bases, 7 bases remained unmatched. CDR3 length: 15 amino acids. The germline V gene has CDR1 SGHNT and CDR2 YYREEE (reference sequence). The full variable domain, its missing parts supplied by reference TRBV5-4 and TRBJ1-2, is ETGVTQSPTHLIKTRGQQVTLRCSSQSGHNTVSWYQQALGQGPQFIFQYYREEENGRGNFPPRFSGLQFPNYSSELNVNALELDDSALYLCASSWRDSLNYGYTFGSGTRLTVV.

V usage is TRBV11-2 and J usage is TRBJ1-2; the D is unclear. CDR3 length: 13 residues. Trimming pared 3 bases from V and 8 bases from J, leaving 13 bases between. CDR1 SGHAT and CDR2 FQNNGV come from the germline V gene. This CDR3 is CASSFPGSRGYTF. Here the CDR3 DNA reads TGTGCCAGCAGCTTCCCGGGAAGTAGGGGCTACACCTTC.